This T cell receptor beta chain stems from a study of tumor-infiltrating lymphocytes in localized non-small cell lung cancer (dated by TCRdb to the early 2020s). In terms of the full investigation: Several histologies were represented in the cohort, which also included both smokers and never-smokers as well as patients whose samples were collected after neoadjuvant chemotherapy. A total of under 65 patients were part of the paired comparison of immunoSEQ T-cell fraction between tumor and uninvolved lung. Alongside flow cytometry, multiplex immunofluorescence, RNA-seq, exome sequencing and proteomics, TCR sequencing was applied to the same patients as one of several integrated assays. In total, the ICON cohort consisted of roughly 150 surgical patients with localized non-small cell lung cancer who had their tumors resected. Each patient provided resected tumor tissue plus uninvolved lung tissue from the same patient, with the uninvolved lung tissue described as non-adjacent to the tumor. Results and caveats for the whole study, not just this receptor: Because different assays used different pieces of the same tissue, intratumor heterogeneity could not be separated from technical variation. Consistent with immunofluorescence CD3 counts, TCRbeta sequencing supported greater T cell infiltration in tumors than in uninvolved lung tissue. The TCR-derived T-cell fraction showed no difference between the flow cytometry-defined immunotypes IM1 (good prognosis) and IM2 (poor prognosis). Recurrence-free survival showed no association with tumor T-cell fraction from TCR sequencing (p = 0.61). Assay coverage differed among patients according to how much tissue was available, so only a subset of the cohort had TCR sequencing.

The first patient joined ICON in 2016, and enrollment wrapped up when the last patient was enrolled in the second half of 2018. In a subcohort of around 72 patients, fresh tumor and matched uninvolved tissue were collected for in-depth immune analyses, with TCR sequencing among those analyses. DNA isolated from bulk tissue, without cell sorting, was used for TCR sequencing. This clone appeared a few times. It lacks a known antigen. No much larger clone exists at a distance of one base, and base qualities are not known. Reading the germline V gene gives CDR1 SGHDN and CDR2 FVKESK. The cysteine opens and the phenylalanine closes a CDR3 of 13 amino acids. The kept DNA is CDR3 alone, 39 bases in frame from the first base. V is cut by 5 bases and J by 0 bases, and the space between the germline ends is 7 bases. The immunoSEQ assay used for TCR sequencing gave the T-cell fraction in both tumor and uninvolved lung tissue. The authors processed their data as follows. In the survival analysis, patients were divided into a high T-cell fraction group (upper tertile) and a low T-cell fraction group (lower two tertiles), and the two groups were compared using a log-rank test. A signed-rank test was used to check for differences in T-cell fraction between paired tumor and uninvolved lung. TCRdb mirrors the immuneACCESS table, restricted to in-frame sequences. Some clones are absent from its copies; in checked studies, under half trace to an unresolved V gene, and the reason for the others is unknown. The V and J calls and the clone size are those of that table, but D and trimming were determined from the DNA. The sample includes around 16,000 clones, with about three quarters observed a single time. Clones ranked in the top ten supply 4.3% of the sample.

In this chain, TRBV14 is recombined with TRBJ1-1; no D gene is confidently identified. Sequenced: lung tumor tissue. This sequence was found in a human donor with non-small cell lung cancer. In nucleotides, the sequence is TGTGCCAGCAGCTCCGGATTGAACACTGAAGCTTTCTTT. Protein translation: CASSSGLNTEAFF.